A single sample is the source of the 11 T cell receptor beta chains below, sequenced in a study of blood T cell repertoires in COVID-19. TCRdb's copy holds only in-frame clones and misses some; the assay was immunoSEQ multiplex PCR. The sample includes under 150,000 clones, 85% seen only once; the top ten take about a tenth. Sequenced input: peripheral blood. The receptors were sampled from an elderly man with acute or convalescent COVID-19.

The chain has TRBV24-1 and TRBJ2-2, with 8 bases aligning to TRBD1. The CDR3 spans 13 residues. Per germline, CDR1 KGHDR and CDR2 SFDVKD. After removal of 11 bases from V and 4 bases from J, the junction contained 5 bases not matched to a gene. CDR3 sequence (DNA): TGTGCCATCGGACAGGGCTCCACCGGGGAGCTGTTTTTT. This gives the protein CAIGQGSTGELFF.

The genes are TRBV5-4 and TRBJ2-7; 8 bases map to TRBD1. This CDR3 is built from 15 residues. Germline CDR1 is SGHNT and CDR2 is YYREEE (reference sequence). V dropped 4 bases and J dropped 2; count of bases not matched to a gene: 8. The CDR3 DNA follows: TGTGCCAGCAGCCCAAGGACAGGGTTTGCCTACGAGCAGTACTTC. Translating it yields CASSPRTGFAYEQYF.

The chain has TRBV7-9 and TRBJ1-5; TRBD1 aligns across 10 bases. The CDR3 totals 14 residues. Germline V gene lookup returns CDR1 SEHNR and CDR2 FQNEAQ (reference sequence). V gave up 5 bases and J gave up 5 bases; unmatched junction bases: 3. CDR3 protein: CASSPGTGDQPQHF. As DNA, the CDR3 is TGTGCCAGCAGCCCGGGGACAGGGGATCAGCCCCAGCATTTT.

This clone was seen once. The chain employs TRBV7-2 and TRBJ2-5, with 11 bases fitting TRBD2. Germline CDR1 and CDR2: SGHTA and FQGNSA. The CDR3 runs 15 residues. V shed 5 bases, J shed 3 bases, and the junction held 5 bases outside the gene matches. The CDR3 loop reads CASSAASGRKETQYF. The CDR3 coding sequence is TGTGCCAGCAGCGCAGCTAGCGGGAGGAAAGAGACCCAGTACTTC. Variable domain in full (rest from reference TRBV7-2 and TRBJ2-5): GAGVSQSPSNKVTEKGKDVELRCDPISGHTALYWYRQSLGQGLEFLIYFQGNSAPDKSGLPSDRFSAERTGGSVSTLTIQRTQQEDSAVYLCASSAASGRKETQYFGPGTRLLVL.

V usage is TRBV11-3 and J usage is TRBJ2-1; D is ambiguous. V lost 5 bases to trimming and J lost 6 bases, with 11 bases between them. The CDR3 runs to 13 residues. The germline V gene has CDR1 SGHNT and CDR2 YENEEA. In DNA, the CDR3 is TGTGCCAGCAGCGAGAACTCGATCAATGAGCAGTTCTTC. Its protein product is CASSENSINEQFF.

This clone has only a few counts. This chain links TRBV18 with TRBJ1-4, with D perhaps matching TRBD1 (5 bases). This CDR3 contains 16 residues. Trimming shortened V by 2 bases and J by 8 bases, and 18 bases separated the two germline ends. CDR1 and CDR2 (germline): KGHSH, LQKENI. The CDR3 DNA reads TGTGCCAGCTCACCAACAGGCCAGACCGGGGGAGAAAAACTGTTTTTT. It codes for CASSPTGQTGGEKLFF.

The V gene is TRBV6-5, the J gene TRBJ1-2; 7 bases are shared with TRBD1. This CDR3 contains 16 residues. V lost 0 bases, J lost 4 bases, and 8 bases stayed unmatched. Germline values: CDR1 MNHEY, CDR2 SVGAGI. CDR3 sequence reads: CASSYSAGQRSYGYTF. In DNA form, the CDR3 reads TGTGCCAGCAGTTACTCGGCGGGACAGAGAAGCTATGGCTACACCTTC.

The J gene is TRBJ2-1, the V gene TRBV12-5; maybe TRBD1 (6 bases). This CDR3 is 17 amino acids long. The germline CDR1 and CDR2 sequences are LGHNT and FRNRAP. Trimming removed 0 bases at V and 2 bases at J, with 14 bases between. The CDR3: CASGLVKGPGAYNEQFF. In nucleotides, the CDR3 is TGTGCTAGTGGTTTGGTAAAAGGCCCAGGGGCCTACAATGAGCAGTTCTTC.

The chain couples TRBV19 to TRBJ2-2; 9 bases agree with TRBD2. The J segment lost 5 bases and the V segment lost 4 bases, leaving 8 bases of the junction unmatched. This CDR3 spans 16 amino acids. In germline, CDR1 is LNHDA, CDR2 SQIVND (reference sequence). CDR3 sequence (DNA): TGTGCCAGTAGTACCTTTAGCGGGAGAGGGACCGGGGAGCTGTTTTTT. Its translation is CASSTFSGRGTGELFF.

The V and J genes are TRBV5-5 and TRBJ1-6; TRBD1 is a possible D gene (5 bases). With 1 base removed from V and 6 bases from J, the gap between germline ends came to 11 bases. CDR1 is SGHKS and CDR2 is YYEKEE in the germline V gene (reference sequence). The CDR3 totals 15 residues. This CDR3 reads CASSLFLQGNSPLHF. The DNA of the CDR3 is TGTGCCAGCAGCTTGTTCCTTCAGGGTAATTCACCCCTCCACTTT. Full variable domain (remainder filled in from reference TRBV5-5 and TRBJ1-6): DAGVTQSPTHLIKTRGQQVTLRCSPISGHKSVSWYQQVLGQGPQFIFQYYEKEERGRGNFPDRFSARQFPNYSSELNVNALLLGDSALYLCASSLFLQGNSPLHFGNGTRLTVT.

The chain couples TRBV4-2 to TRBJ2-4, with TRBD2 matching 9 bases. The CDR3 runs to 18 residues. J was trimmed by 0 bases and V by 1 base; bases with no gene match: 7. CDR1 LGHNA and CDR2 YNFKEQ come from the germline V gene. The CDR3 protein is CASSQGILAGPAKNIQYF. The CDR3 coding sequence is TGTGCCAGCAGCCAAGGGATCCTAGCGGGGCCAGCCAAAAACATTCAGTACTTC.